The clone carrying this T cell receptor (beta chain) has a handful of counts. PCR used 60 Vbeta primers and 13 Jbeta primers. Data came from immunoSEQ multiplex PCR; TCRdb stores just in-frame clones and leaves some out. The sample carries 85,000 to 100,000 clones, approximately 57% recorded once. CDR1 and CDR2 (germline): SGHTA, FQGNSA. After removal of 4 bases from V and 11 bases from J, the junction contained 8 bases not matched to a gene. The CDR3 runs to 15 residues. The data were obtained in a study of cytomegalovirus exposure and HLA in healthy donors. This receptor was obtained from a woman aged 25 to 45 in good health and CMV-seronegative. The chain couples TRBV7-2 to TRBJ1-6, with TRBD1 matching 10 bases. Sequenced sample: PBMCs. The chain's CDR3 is CASSSPGQGKPPLHF. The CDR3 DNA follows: TGTGCCAGCAGCTCGCCGGGACAGGGGAAGCCACCCCTCCACTTT.